Listed below are T cell receptor beta chains from one sample, sequenced in a study of blood T cell repertoires in COVID-19. Data came from immunoSEQ multiplex PCR; TCRdb stores just in-frame clones and leaves some out. The repertoire has about 210,000 clones, around 81% of them found once; the top ten carry under 4.5%. Sequencing used PBMCs or T cells enriched from blood (not recorded which). Source of these receptors: a man under 40 with acute COVID-19. Each CDR3 is given with its conserved first and last residue. D genes are given only for firm matches. The size entry is marked missing in some rows and otherwise reads once, few, many or a size class.

j_gene: TRBJ1-1; v_gene: TRBV5-1; d_gene: .; len: 13; abundance: .; CDR3aa: CASSLGDRTEAFF; CDR3nt: TGCGCCAGCAGCTTAGGGGATAGAACTGAAGCTTTCTTT
j_gene: TRBJ2-3; v_gene: TRBV6-2/TRBV6-3; d_gene: TRBD2; len: 15; abundance: .; CDR3aa: CASSRLAGGQGTQYF; CDR3nt: TGTGCCAGCAGTCGACTAGCGGGGGGCCAAGGTACGCAGTATTTT
j_gene: TRBJ2-1; v_gene: TRBV7-6; d_gene: TRBD2; len: 18; abundance: .; CDR3aa: CASSFASGGLLSYNEQFF; CDR3nt: TGTGCCAGCAGCTTTGCGAGCGGGGGGCTACTCTCCTACAATGAGCAGTTCTTC
j_gene: TRBJ2-5; v_gene: TRBV3-1/TRBV3-2; d_gene: TRBD1; len: 20; abundance: .; CDR3aa: CASSLSLGRTGTGIQETQYF; CDR3nt: TGTGCCAGCAGCCTCAGTCTCGGACGAACCGGGACAGGGATTCAAGAGACCCAGTACTTC
j_gene: TRBJ2-5; v_gene: TRBV4-1; d_gene: TRBD2; len: 15; abundance: .; CDR3aa: CASSQTTGGQETQYF; CDR3nt: TGCGCCAGCAGCCAAACTACGGGGGGGCAAGAGACCCAGTACTTC
j_gene: TRBJ1-2; v_gene: TRBV7-9; d_gene: TRBD1; len: 16; abundance: .; CDR3aa: CASSDTDRGVFYGYTF; CDR3nt: TGTGCCAGCAGCGATACGGACAGGGGCGTTTTCTATGGCTACACCTTC
j_gene: TRBJ2-1; v_gene: TRBV5-4; d_gene: TRBD1; len: 15; abundance: .; CDR3aa: CASSPGTGTYNEQFF; CDR3nt: TGTGCCAGCAGCCCCGGGACAGGGACATACAATGAGCAGTTCTTC
j_gene: TRBJ1-6; v_gene: TRBV27; d_gene: .; len: 14; abundance: .; CDR3aa: CASSLGQNNSPLHF; CDR3nt: TGTGCCAGCAGTTTAGGTCAGAATAATTCACCCCTCCACTTT
j_gene: TRBJ2-7; v_gene: TRBV19; d_gene: .; len: 15; abundance: .; CDR3aa: CANLHPTRFSYEQYF; CDR3nt: TGTGCCAATCTCCACCCCACCCGGTTCTCCTACGAGCAGTACTTC
j_gene: TRBJ2-2; v_gene: TRBV7-7; d_gene: .; len: 13; abundance: .; CDR3aa: CASSLQDTGELFF; CDR3nt: TGTGCCAGCAGCTTGCAAGACACGGGGGAGCTGTTTTTT
j_gene: TRBJ1-2; v_gene: TRBV28; d_gene: TRBD1; len: 14; abundance: .; CDR3aa: CASSSGQGGNGYTF; CDR3nt: TGTGCCAGCAGTTCGGGACAGGGTGGGAATGGCTACACCTTC
j_gene: TRBJ2-5; v_gene: TRBV24-1; d_gene: TRBD2; len: 18; abundance: once; CDR3aa: CATSDLWLAGRVGETQYF; CDR3nt: TGTGCCACCAGTGATTTGTGGCTAGCGGGGCGTGTTGGGGAGACCCAGTACTTC
j_gene: TRBJ1-3; v_gene: TRBV3-1/TRBV3-2; d_gene: .; len: 12; abundance: .; CDR3aa: CASSQEGNTIYF; CDR3nt: TGTGCCAGCAGCCAGGAGGGAAACACCATATATTTT
j_gene: TRBJ2-7; v_gene: TRBV5-4; d_gene: .; len: 17; abundance: .; CDR3aa: CASSFSGGRGGSYEQYF; CDR3nt: TGTGCCAGCAGCTTTAGTGGGGGAAGGGGGGGCTCCTACGAGCAGTACTTC
j_gene: TRBJ1-5; v_gene: TRBV6-1; d_gene: .; len: 14; abundance: .; CDR3aa: CASSEAFFEQPQHF; CDR3nt: TGTGCCAGCAGTGAAGCGTTTTTTGAGCAGCCCCAGCATTTT
j_gene: TRBJ1-6; v_gene: TRBV6-6; d_gene: .; len: 14; abundance: few; CDR3aa: CASSYLNRDSPLHF; CDR3nt: TGTGCCAGCAGTTATTTAAACAGGGATTCACCCCTCCACTTT
j_gene: TRBJ2-7; v_gene: TRBV6-2/TRBV6-3; d_gene: TRBD2; len: 16; abundance: .; CDR3aa: CASSSLPSGGDYEQYF; CDR3nt: TGTGCCAGCAGTTCCCTCCCTAGCGGGGGGGACTACGAGCAGTACTTC
j_gene: TRBJ1-5; v_gene: TRBV7-2; d_gene: .; len: 14; abundance: .; CDR3aa: CASSFRGSNQPQHF; CDR3nt: TGTGCCAGCAGCTTCAGGGGCAGCAATCAGCCCCAGCATTTT
j_gene: TRBJ1-1; v_gene: TRBV30; d_gene: .; len: 14; abundance: .; CDR3aa: CAWTGQWGSTEAFF; CDR3nt: TGTGCCTGGACAGGACAGTGGGGCAGCACTGAAGCTTTCTTT
j_gene: TRBJ2-7; v_gene: TRBV2; d_gene: .; len: 13; abundance: .; CDR3aa: CASSITWGDEQYF; CDR3nt: TGTGCCAGCAGCATTACCTGGGGGGACGAGCAGTACTTC
j_gene: TRBJ2-2; v_gene: TRBV19; d_gene: .; len: 15; abundance: .; CDR3aa: CASNHRTTNTGELFF; CDR3nt: TGTGCCAGTAATCACAGGACTACGAACACCGGGGAGCTGTTTTTT
j_gene: TRBJ2-7; v_gene: TRBV5-1; d_gene: .; len: 13; abundance: .; CDR3aa: CASSLDLPYEQYF; CDR3nt: TGCGCCAGCAGCTTGGACTTGCCCTACGAGCAGTACTTC
j_gene: TRBJ1-6; v_gene: TRBV5-4; d_gene: TRBD1; len: 15; abundance: .; CDR3aa: CASTRQGSYNSPLHF; CDR3nt: TGTGCCAGCACCCGACAGGGGTCCTATAATTCACCCCTCCACTTT
j_gene: TRBJ1-6; v_gene: TRBV9; d_gene: .; len: 13; abundance: .; CDR3aa: CASSVGSGSPLHF; CDR3nt: TGTGCCAGCAGCGTAGGATCCGGTTCACCCCTCCACTTT
j_gene: TRBJ1-2; v_gene: TRBV28; d_gene: TRBD1; len: 16; abundance: few; CDR3aa: CASSPAGRGFHPGYTF; CDR3nt: TGTGCCAGCAGCCCCGCCGGCAGGGGGTTTCATCCTGGCTACACCTTC
j_gene: TRBJ1-1; v_gene: TRBV7-2; d_gene: .; len: 10; abundance: .; CDR3aa: CASSRSMPFF; CDR3nt: TGTGCCAGCAGTCGTAGTATGCCTTTCTTT
j_gene: TRBJ1-2; v_gene: TRBV6-5; d_gene: .; len: 15; abundance: .; CDR3aa: CASRVREDSLWGYTF; CDR3nt: TGTGCCAGCAGGGTCAGGGAAGATTCCCTCTGGGGCTACACCTTC
j_gene: TRBJ1-6; v_gene: TRBV5-1; d_gene: .; len: 15; abundance: .; CDR3aa: CASSPNGRGNSPLHF; CDR3nt: TGCGCCAGCAGCCCGAACGGACGGGGAAATTCACCCCTCCACTTT
j_gene: TRBJ1-1; v_gene: TRBV27; d_gene: TRBD1; len: 16; abundance: once; CDR3aa: CASRPGTGSMNTEAFF; CDR3nt: TGTGCCAGCAGACCCGGGACAGGATCTATGAACACTGAAGCTTTCTTT
j_gene: TRBJ1-1; v_gene: TRBV27; d_gene: .; len: 13; abundance: few; CDR3aa: CASSLSGGGGAFF; CDR3nt: TGTGCCAGCAGTTTAAGTGGCGGCGGGGGAGCTTTCTTT
j_gene: TRBJ2-1; v_gene: TRBV27; d_gene: .; len: 14; abundance: .; CDR3aa: CASSLYGGYNEQFF; CDR3nt: TGTGCCAGCAGTTTATACGGGGGCTACAATGAGCAGTTCTTC
j_gene: TRBJ1-2; v_gene: TRBV2; d_gene: .; len: 13; abundance: .; CDR3aa: CASREVINYGYTF; CDR3nt: TGTGCCAGCAGAGAGGTTATTAACTATGGCTACACCTTC
j_gene: TRBJ2-1; v_gene: TRBV9; d_gene: TRBD2; len: 15; abundance: .; CDR3aa: CASSVGASGGNEQFF; CDR3nt: TGTGCCAGCAGCGTAGGGGCTAGCGGGGGTAATGAGCAGTTCTTC
j_gene: TRBJ1-2; v_gene: TRBV6-1; d_gene: .; len: 15; abundance: .; CDR3aa: CASSENPGPSYGYTF; CDR3nt: TGTGCCAGCAGTGAAAACCCAGGGCCCTCCTATGGCTACACCTTC
j_gene: TRBJ1-2; v_gene: TRBV10-2; d_gene: TRBD1; len: 14; abundance: .; CDR3aa: CASKPGTGGLSYTF; CDR3nt: TGCGCCAGCAAACCGGGGACAGGCGGTCTGAGCTACACCTTC
j_gene: TRBJ2-5; v_gene: TRBV10-3; d_gene: TRBD2; len: 14; abundance: few; CDR3aa: CAISDNGGKETQYF; CDR3nt: TGTGCCATCAGTGACAACGGGGGGAAAGAGACCCAGTACTTC
j_gene: TRBJ2-7; v_gene: TRBV5-1; d_gene: TRBD1; len: 14; abundance: .; CDR3aa: CASSFQGVDYEQYF; CDR3nt: TGCGCCAGCAGCTTCCAGGGGGTGGACTACGAGCAGTACTTC
j_gene: TRBJ2-7; v_gene: TRBV3-1/TRBV3-2; d_gene: .; len: 15; abundance: .; CDR3aa: CASSQEGGSAHEQYF; CDR3nt: TGTGCCAGCAGCCAAGAAGGAGGTAGTGCCCACGAGCAGTACTTC
j_gene: TRBJ1-3; v_gene: TRBV28; d_gene: .; len: 15; abundance: .; CDR3aa: CASSLFLTGGNTIYF; CDR3nt: TGTGCCAGCAGTTTATTCCTGACGGGTGGAAACACCATATATTTT
j_gene: TRBJ1-6; v_gene: TRBV6-5; d_gene: .; len: 13; abundance: .; CDR3aa: CASSTAYNSPLHF; CDR3nt: TGTGCCAGCAGTACGGCCTATAATTCACCCCTCCACTTT
j_gene: TRBJ2-3; v_gene: TRBV3-1/TRBV3-2; d_gene: TRBD1; len: 15; abundance: .; CDR3aa: CASSQPGTGGDTQYF; CDR3nt: TGTGCCAGCAGCCAGCCCGGGACAGGGGGAGATACGCAGTATTTT
j_gene: TRBJ1-1; v_gene: TRBV19; d_gene: TRBD1; len: 15; abundance: .; CDR3aa: CASMPTGTMNTEAFF; CDR3nt: TGTGCCAGTATGCCGACAGGGACCATGAACACTGAAGCTTTCTTT
j_gene: TRBJ2-3; v_gene: TRBV5-1; d_gene: TRBD1; len: 14; abundance: .; CDR3aa: CASSPGQGRDTQYF; CDR3nt: TGCGCCAGTTCCCCGGGACAGGGAAGAGATACGCAGTATTTT
j_gene: TRBJ2-2; v_gene: TRBV28; d_gene: .; len: 15; abundance: .; CDR3aa: CASSLLAINTGELFF; CDR3nt: TGTGCCAGCAGTTTATTAGCGATCAACACCGGGGAGCTGTTTTTT
j_gene: TRBJ2-7; v_gene: TRBV6-5; d_gene: .; len: 13; abundance: .; CDR3aa: CASSPEGEYEQYF; CDR3nt: TGTGCCAGCAGTCCCGAGGGGGAATACGAGCAGTACTTC
j_gene: TRBJ1-6; v_gene: TRBV6-4; d_gene: TRBD1; len: 16; abundance: .; CDR3aa: CASSQLAGTGNSPLHF; CDR3nt: TGTGCCAGCAGTCAGCTGGCCGGGACAGGGAATTCACCCCTCCACTTT